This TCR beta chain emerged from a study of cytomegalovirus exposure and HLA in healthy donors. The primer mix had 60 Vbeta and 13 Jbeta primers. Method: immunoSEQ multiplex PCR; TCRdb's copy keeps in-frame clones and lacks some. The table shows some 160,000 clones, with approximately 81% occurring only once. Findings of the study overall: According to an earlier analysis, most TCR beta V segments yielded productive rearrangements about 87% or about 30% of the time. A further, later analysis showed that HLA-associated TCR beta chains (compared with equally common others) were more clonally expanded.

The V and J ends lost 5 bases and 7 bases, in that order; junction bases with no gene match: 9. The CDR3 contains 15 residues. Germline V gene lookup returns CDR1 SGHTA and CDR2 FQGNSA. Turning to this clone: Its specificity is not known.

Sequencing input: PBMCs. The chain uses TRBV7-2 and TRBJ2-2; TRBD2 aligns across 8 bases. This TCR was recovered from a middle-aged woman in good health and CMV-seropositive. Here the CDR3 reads CASSPRSGEVGELFF. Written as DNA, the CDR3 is TGTGCCAGCAGCCCACGTAGCGGGGAGGTCGGGGAGCTGTTTTTT.